This entry lists 3 T cell receptor beta chains sequenced from one sample in a study of blood T cell repertoires in COVID-19. The repertoire was sequenced with immunoSEQ multiplex PCR; TCRdb's copy has only in-frame clones and lacks some. The sample has about 280,000 clones; about 85% are singletons. The specimen sequenced was peripheral blood. These receptor sequences come from a woman aged 45-65 years who had recovered from COVID-19.

The rearrangement joins TRBV9 to TRBJ1-2; D remains ambiguous. V lost 0 bases, J lost 4 bases, and 4 bases lay in between. The CDR3 is 12 amino acids. The germline CDR1 and CDR2 sequences are SGDLS and YYNGEE. The CDR3 protein is CASSVDSYGYTF. The DNA for the CDR3 is TGTGCCAGCAGCGTAGACAGCTATGGCTACACCTTC.

This sequence joins TRBV27 and TRBJ1-5; the D is unclear. The V end was cut by 3 bases, the J end by 6 bases, with 15 bases between. In germline, CDR1 is MNHEY, CDR2 SMNVEV (reference sequence). This CDR3 is 15 amino acids long. CDR3 region: CASSFGGRSGQPQHF. In DNA form, the CDR3 reads TGTGCCAGCAGTTTTGGAGGGCGGTCCGGTCAGCCCCAGCATTTT.

This rearrangement joins TRBV27 to TRBJ2-3, with D perhaps TRBD2 (5 bases). CDR1 MNHEY and CDR2 SMNVEV come from the germline V gene (reference sequence). The CDR3 length is 16 residues. Trimming removed 6 bases at V and 2 bases at J, with 18 bases between. For the CDR3, the DNA is TGTGCCAGCAGATGGGCCCCCCGGGATACCACAGATACGCAGTATTTT. Protein sequence: CASRWAPRDTTDTQYF.